The 27 T cell receptor beta chains below come from one sample, sequenced in a study of shared clonotypes between healthy human individuals. Naivety among CD8 cells was defined by CD45RO negativity and positive CCR7 selection, thereby excluding terminally differentiated effector memory CD45RA+ cells. Measured with immunoSEQ multiplex PCR; TCRdb has only the in-frame clones, and not every one. The sample shows some 2,000,000 clones, around 96% of them seen only once. Sequencing used naive CD8+ T cells sorted from blood. These receptors all stem from a man aged 18-30 years in good health.

This clone was picked up a small number of times. Different DNA sequences within this sample yield the same CDR3. CDR3 nucleotides: TGCGCCAGCAGCCAAGATCGGGGGTATGAGCAGTTCTTC. Encoded protein: CASSQDRGYEQFF. The chain links TRBV4-3 to TRBJ2-1; perhaps TRBD2 as D (6 bases). V was trimmed by 0 bases and J by 8 bases, leaving 8 bases between them. The CDR3 is 13 amino acids. In germline, CDR1 is LGHNA, CDR2 YSLEER.

This rearrangement joins TRBV7-9 to TRBJ2-1; maybe TRBD1 (5 bases). The CDR3 consists of 15 residues. Germline V gives CDR1 SEHNR, CDR2 FQNEAQ (reference sequence). V dropped 3 bases and J dropped 4 bases, with 13 bases sitting between them. CDR3 sequence (DNA): TGTGCCAGCAGCTTTGGGCAGGGTCAATACAATGAGCAGTTCTTC. Protein sequence: CASSFGQGQYNEQFF. The full variable domain, its missing parts supplied by reference TRBV7-9 and TRBJ2-1, is DTGVSQNPRHKITKRGQNVTFRCDPISEHNRLYWYRQTLGQGPEFLTYFQNEAQLEKSRLLSDRFSAERPKGSFSTLEIQRTEQGDSAMYLCASSFGQGQYNEQFFGPGTRLTVL.

The chain recombines TRBV13 with TRBJ1-2; tentative D call: TRBD1 (5 bases). Germline V CDR1 and CDR2: PRHDT, FYEKMQ (reference sequence). This CDR3 contains 11 residues. V was clipped by 4 bases and J by 6 bases, with 6 bases between them. The DNA of the CDR3 is TGTGCCAGCAGCTCAGGGAATGGCTACACCTTC. Its translation is CASSSGNGYTF.

The chain uses TRBV4-3 and TRBJ1-1; perhaps TRBD1 as D (6 bases). The germline V gene has CDR1 LGHNA and CDR2 YSLEER. The CDR3 totals 14 residues. Trimming removed 3 bases at V and 5 bases at J, with 13 bases between. DNA of the CDR3: TGCGCCAGCAGCCACATTGAGGGGGATACTGAAGCTTTCTTT. Translating gives CASSHIEGDTEAFF.

The chain is built from TRBV6-5 and TRBJ2-7; D remains ambiguous. The CDR3 spans 15 residues. Per germline, CDR1 MNHEY and CDR2 SVGAGI. Trimming took 0 bases from V and 2 from J, leaving 11 bases between them. The CDR3 spells CASSYSRDVPYEQYF. For the CDR3, the DNA is TGTGCCAGCAGTTACTCGAGAGACGTACCCTACGAGCAGTACTTC.

This rearrangement joins TRBV13 to TRBJ2-2; a possible D gene is TRBD1 (5 bases). CDR3 length equals 12 residues. Germline V gene data show CDR1 as PRHDT and CDR2 as FYEKMQ (reference sequence). V was trimmed by 5 bases and J by 6 bases, leaving 7 bases between them. In DNA form, the CDR3 reads TGTGCCAGCAGCGGCAGGGCCGGGGAGCTGTTTTTT. Residues: CASSGRAGELFF.

This sequence joins TRBV9 and TRBJ2-1; TRBD1 matches at 7 bases. Germline V gene lookup returns CDR1 SGDLS and CDR2 YYNGEE. Trimming cost V 1 base and J 6 bases; bases outside gene matches: 10. CDR3 length equals 16 residues. The CDR3 nucleotides read TGTGCCAGCAGCGTACTATCGGGACAGTGGTCCAATGAGCAGTTCTTC. Amino acid sequence: CASSVLSGQWSNEQFF.

The chain links TRBV7-9 to TRBJ2-5, with D possibly being TRBD1 (7 bases). The germline gives CDR1 SEHNR, CDR2 FQNEAQ (reference sequence). The ends were cut back, 5 bases at V and 3 bases at J, with 25 bases in the middle. The CDR3 extends over 18 amino acids. The chain's CDR3 is CASSPDSDRTWGEETQYF. The CDR3 nucleotides are TGTGCCAGCAGCCCAGATTCGGACAGGACCTGGGGGGAAGAGACCCAGTACTTC.

The V and J genes are TRBV29-1 and TRBJ2-2; 7 nucleotides match TRBD2. CDR3 length equals 16 residues. Germline-derived CDR1 and CDR2 are SQVTM and ANQGSEA. The junction had 5 bases not matched to a gene; V was cut back by 0 bases and J by 1 base. CDR3 in amino acids: CSVEDTASGNTGELFF. CDR3 sequence (DNA): TGCAGCGTTGAAGATACAGCTAGCGGGAACACCGGGGAGCTGTTTTTT.

The chain is built from TRBV30 and TRBJ1-4, with D unclear. CDR3 length: 13 residues. Trimming shortened V by 0 bases and J by 8 bases, and 10 bases separated the two germline ends. In germline, CDR1 is GTSNPN, CDR2 SVGIG (reference sequence). CDR3 sequence (DNA): TGTGCCTGGAGTGTTATTTCTGGGGAAAAACTGTTTTTT. It is translated as CAWSVISGEKLFF.

Comment on this clone: Within the sample, other DNA sequences also encode this same CDR3. The chain links TRBV7-9 to TRBJ2-7; 9 bases agree with TRBD1. With 5 bases clipped from V and 3 bases from J, the junction kept 5 bases outside the gene matches. CDR3 size: 14 residues. Germline V gene sequence: CDR1 SEHNR, CDR2 FQNEAQ (reference sequence). The CDR3 nucleotides are TGTGCCAGCAGCCTAGGGACAGGGATCTACGAGCAGTACTTC. It encodes CASSLGTGIYEQYF.

V usage is TRBV19 and J usage is TRBJ1-3; D not resolved. This CDR3 has 17 amino acids. CDR1 and CDR2 from the germline V gene are LNHDA and SQIVND (reference sequence). Trimming cost V 6 bases and J 0 bases, with 18 bases left between them. CDR3 nucleotides: TGTGCCAGTAGGGGCATGGATGGAGATCTCTCTGGAAACACCATATATTTT. Its protein is CASRGMDGDLSGNTIYF.

The rearrangement joins TRBV7-9 to TRBJ2-7; no reliable D call. Trimming removed 1 base at V and 1 base at J, with 11 bases between. Germline assignment: CDR1 SEHNR and CDR2 FQNEAQ (reference sequence). This CDR3 has 15 residues. CDR3 sequence (DNA): TGTGCCAGCAGCTTAGAGGCAGGAAGGTCCTACGAGCAGTACTTC. Protein: CASSLEAGRSYEQYF. Looking up the rest from reference TRBV7-9 and TRBJ2-7 gives the full variable domain: DTGVSQNPRHKITKRGQNVTFRCDPISEHNRLYWYRQTLGQGPEFLTYFQNEAQLEKSRLLSDRFSAERPKGSFSTLEIQRTEQGDSAMYLCASSLEAGRSYEQYFGPGTRLTVT.

V usage is TRBV30 and J usage is TRBJ1-6; TRBD1 is a possible D gene (5 bases). This CDR3 spans 13 amino acids. The V end was cut by 3 bases, the J end by 10 bases, with 13 bases between. Per germline, CDR1 GTSNPN and CDR2 SVGIG (reference sequence). This CDR3 is CAWSTGTESPLHF. CDR3 bases: TGTGCCTGGAGCACCGGGACCGAATCACCCCTCCACTTT.

The rearrangement links TRBV6-5 to TRBJ2-5, with TRBD2 as a possible D gene (5 bases). CDR3 length equals 15 residues. V lost 6 bases and J 6 bases, leaving 20 bases between the germline ends. Germline V gene data show CDR1 as MNHEY and CDR2 as SVGAGI. CDR3 region: CASSGRDVVVKTQYF. In DNA, the CDR3 is TGTGCCAGCAGCGGACGGGATGTGGTGGTGAAGACCCAGTACTTC.

The gene calls are TRBV2 and TRBJ2-3, with D perhaps matching TRBD2 (6 bases). From germline, CDR1 is SNHLY and CDR2 FYNNEI. This CDR3 spans 14 amino acids. The V end lost 4 bases, the J end lost 1 base, and 9 bases lay between the germline ends. The CDR3: CASSVWRGTDTQYF. CDR3 DNA: TGTGCCAGCAGTGTCTGGAGGGGCACAGATACGCAGTATTTT.

The V call is TRBV4-1, the J call TRBJ1-5; D is ambiguous. The CDR3 length is 16 residues. CDR1 is MGHRA, CDR2 YSYEKL, per germline. Trimming left V 0 bases short and J 9 bases short, with 18 bases between. This CDR3 reads CASSQDGKDLGRPQHF. DNA for the CDR3: TGCGCCAGCAGCCAAGACGGCAAGGATCTTGGGAGGCCCCAGCATTTT.

The V gene is TRBV9, the J gene TRBJ2-6, with D hard to call. Germline V gene lookup returns CDR1 SGDLS and CDR2 YYNGEE. V lost 2 bases and J lost 0, with 15 bases in between. This CDR3 has 18 amino acids. CDR3 sequence reads: CASSVAGLHFSGANVLTF. The CDR3 region has the DNA TGTGCCAGCAGCGTGGCAGGTCTTCATTTCTCTGGGGCCAACGTCCTGACTTTC.

The chain joins TRBV7-8 to TRBJ2-7; D tentatively fits TRBD1 or TRBD2 (5 bases each). The CDR3 has 14 residues. Trimming stripped 3 bases from V and 3 bases from J, with 12 bases between. Germline assignment: CDR1 SGHVS and CDR2 FQNEAQ. This CDR3 reads CASSLMGEYYEQYF. CDR3 DNA sequence: TGTGCCAGCAGCTTGATGGGGGAGTACTACGAGCAGTACTTC.

This chain uses TRBV11-2 with TRBJ1-3, with D possibly TRBD1 on 5 matching bases. Germline V gives CDR1 SGHAT, CDR2 FQNNGV. The V gene lost 0 bases and the J gene lost 10 bases, with 10 bases spanning the gap. This CDR3 has 13 residues. CDR3 coding DNA: TGTGCCAGCAGCTTAGATTTCGGGGGAACCATATATTTT. It codes for CASSLDFGGTIYF.

The chain carries TRBV5-1 and TRBJ1-3; D gene uncertain. The CDR3 runs 18 residues. Germline V gene data show CDR1 as SGHRS and CDR2 as YFSETQ. Trimming shortened V by 0 bases and J by 0 bases, and 16 bases separated the two germline ends. CDR3 amino acids: CASSLDYTAPYSGNTIYF. The CDR3 nucleotides read TGCGCCAGCAGCTTGGATTATACAGCTCCCTACTCTGGAAACACCATATATTTT.

The rearrangement joins TRBV9 to TRBJ1-1, with D unclear. V was clipped by 3 bases and J by 3 bases, with 12 bases between them. From germline, CDR1 is SGDLS and CDR2 YYNGEE. The CDR3 consists of 14 residues. The CDR3 reads CASSAPHRDTEAFF. The CDR3 nucleotides read TGTGCCAGCAGCGCCCCACATAGGGACACTGAAGCTTTCTTT.

This rearrangement joins TRBV4-1 to TRBJ1-2; weak D call: TRBD1 (5 bases). Germline V gives CDR1 MGHRA, CDR2 YSYEKL. CDR3 length equals 15 residues. The V end was cut by 1 base, the J end by 8 bases, with 17 bases between. The CDR3 nucleotides are TGCGCCAGCAGCCAAGGGGACGGCTCTGTGGGGGGCTACACCTTC. It specifies CASSQGDGSVGGYTF.

The chain employs TRBV9 and TRBJ2-7; TRBD2 might be the D (5 bases). The CDR3 runs to 15 residues. The germline V and J ends were trimmed by 0 bases and 1 base, with 11 bases remaining between them. Germline V gene data show CDR1 as SGDLS and CDR2 as YYNGEE. DNA of the CDR3: TGTGCCAGCAGCGTAGGACAAGCGGATTCCTACGAGCAGTACTTC. This translates into CASSVGQADSYEQYF.

The chain is built from TRBV4-3 and TRBJ2-1; TRBD2 might be the D (6 bases). V lost 0 bases, J lost 2 bases, and 11 bases lay in between. The CDR3 spans 16 residues. CDR1 and CDR2 from the germline V gene are LGHNA and YSLEER. CDR3 amino acids: CASSQELAPAYNEQFF. The CDR3 nucleotides are TGCGCCAGCAGCCAAGAGCTAGCGCCGGCCTACAATGAGCAGTTCTTC.

The chain uses TRBV5-6 and TRBJ2-1; 12 bases are shared with TRBD2. The CDR3 is 17 amino acids. Germline CDR1 reads SGHDT; CDR2 reads YYEEEE. With V trimmed by 4 bases and J by 8 bases, 13 bases remained unmatched. The chain's CDR3 is CASSPGPLAGGMDEQFF. DNA of the CDR3: TGTGCCAGCAGCCCCGGGCCCCTAGCGGGGGGGATGGATGAGCAGTTCTTC.

The chain is built from TRBV4-1 and TRBJ2-7; D uncertain. There are 14 residues in the CDR3. With 4 bases removed from V and 3 bases from J, the gap between germline ends came to 13 bases. From germline, CDR1 is MGHRA and CDR2 YSYEKL. The CDR3 DNA reads as TGCGCCAGCAGCCCTCGGGCCTACAACTACGAGCAGTACTTC. It yields the protein CASSPRAYNYEQYF.